Reported below is one TCR beta chain. V was clipped by 6 bases and J by 10 bases; unmatched bases: 11. Per germline, CDR1 MNHEY and CDR2 SVGAGI. The CDR3 sequence is 14 residues long. Sequenced by immunoSEQ multiplex PCR; TCRdb stores in-frame clones only, minus some. The table includes 95,000 to 150,000 clones, around nine tenths detected once. This sample is drawn from a study of blood T cell repertoires in COVID-19. The specimen was peripheral blood. The chain couples TRBV6-5 to TRBJ2-1, with 8 positions matching TRBD2. The clonotype was recovered from a human donor in a cohort sampled during active COVID-19. The CDR3 spells CASRGGTRLAEQFF. DNA for the CDR3: TGTGCCAGCAGGGGGGGGACTAGATTGGCCGAGCAGTTCTTC.